The 6 T cell receptor beta chains below all came from one sample that was sequenced in a study of CD8+ T cells in alopecia areata. RNA was extracted and reverse transcribed into cDNA as the sequencing template. TCRdb keeps only in-frame clones here, not all; method: immunoSEQ multiplex PCR. The table lists about 180,000 clones, about half of them singletons. Indicated treatment: oral pan-JAK inhibitor, 5-10 mg twice daily. This sample comprised CD8+ T cells sorted from blood, obtained around week 53, from a patient treated with tofacitinib. These receptors were collected from a human donor with alopecia areata.

The chain employs TRBV6-5 and TRBJ2-3; D is ambiguous. The V gene's germline CDR1 is MNHEY and CDR2 SVGAGI. CDR3 length equals 11 residues. Trimming left V 6 bases short and J 6 bases short, with 7 bases between. The CDR3, as DNA: TGTGCCAGCAGCCCCCAGGATACGCAGTATTTT. Protein product: CASSPQDTQYF.

The chain combines TRBV29-1 with TRBJ2-7; D may be TRBD2 (6 bases). The CDR3 contains 12 residues. Germline loops: CDR1 SQVTM, CDR2 ANQGSEA. The V end lost 7 bases, the J end lost 5 bases, and 15 bases lay between the germline ends. The CDR3 sequence: CSGGISGDEQYF. CDR3 DNA sequence: TGCAGCGGGGGGATCTCGGGGGACGAGCAGTACTTC.

This clone was picked up a small number of times. The CDR3 spells CASLVSGANVLTF. The CDR3 DNA is TGTGCCAGTTTGGTTTCTGGGGCCAACGTCCTGACTTTC. The chain employs TRBV21-1 and TRBJ2-6. TRBV21-1 is deemed a pseudogene. This CDR3 has 13 residues.

The chain links TRBV9 to TRBJ1-4; 7 nucleotides agree with TRBD1. The V and J ends lost 4 bases and 7 bases, in that order; junction bases with no gene match: 7. The germline V gene encodes CDR1 SGDLS and CDR2 YYNGEE. The CDR3 has 14 residues. CDR3 sequence reads: CASSSTGAPEKLFF. The DNA for the CDR3 is TGTGCCAGCAGCTCAACAGGGGCCCCTGAAAAACTGTTTTTT.

This clone was seen a handful of times. The chain couples TRBV4-3 to TRBJ2-3; D not certain. V lost 1 base and J lost 5, with 13 bases in between. In germline, CDR1 is LGHNA, CDR2 YSLEER. CDR3 length equals 15 residues. Here the CDR3 reads CASSQGDGLGDTQYF. CDR3 DNA sequence: TGCGCCAGCAGCCAAGGGGATGGATTGGGAGATACGCAGTATTTT.

V is TRBV6-5 and J is TRBJ1-1; D unclear. The CDR3 is made up of 13 amino acids. The germline V gene encodes CDR1 MNHEY and CDR2 SVGAGI. Trimming cost V 8 bases and J 4 bases, with 14 bases left between them. CDR3 amino acids: CASSSGIGTEAFF. CDR3 DNA sequence: TGTGCCAGCTCTAGCGGAATCGGCACTGAAGCTTTCTTT.